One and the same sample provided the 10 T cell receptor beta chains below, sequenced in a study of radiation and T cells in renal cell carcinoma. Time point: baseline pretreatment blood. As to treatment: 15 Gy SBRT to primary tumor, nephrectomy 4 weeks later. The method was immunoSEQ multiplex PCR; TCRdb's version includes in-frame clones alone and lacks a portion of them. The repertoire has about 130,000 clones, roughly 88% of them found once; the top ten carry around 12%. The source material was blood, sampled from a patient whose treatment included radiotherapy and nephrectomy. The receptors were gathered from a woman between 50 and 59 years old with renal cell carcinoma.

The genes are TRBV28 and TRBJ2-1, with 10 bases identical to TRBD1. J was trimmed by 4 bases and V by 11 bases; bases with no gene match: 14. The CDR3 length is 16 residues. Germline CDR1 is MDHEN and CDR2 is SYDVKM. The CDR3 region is CAGEKPGQGYYNEQFF. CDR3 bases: TGTGCCGGCGAAAAGCCGGGACAGGGGTATTACAATGAGCAGTTCTTC.

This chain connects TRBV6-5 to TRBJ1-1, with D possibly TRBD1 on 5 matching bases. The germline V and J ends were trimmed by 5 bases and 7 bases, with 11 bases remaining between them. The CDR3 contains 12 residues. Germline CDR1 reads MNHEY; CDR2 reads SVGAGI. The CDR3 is CASSVWGNEAFF. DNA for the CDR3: TGTGCCAGCAGTGTTTGGGGGAATGAAGCTTTCTTT.

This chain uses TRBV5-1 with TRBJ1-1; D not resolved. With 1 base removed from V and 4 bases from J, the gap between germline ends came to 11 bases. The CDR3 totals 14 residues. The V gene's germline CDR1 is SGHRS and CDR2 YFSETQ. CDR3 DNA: TGCGCCAGCAGCTTGAGCGAATTTCGCACTGAAGCTTTCTTT. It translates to CASSLSEFRTEAFF. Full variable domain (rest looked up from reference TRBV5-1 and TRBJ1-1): KAGVTQTPRYLIKTRGQQVTLSCSPISGHRSVSWYQQTPGQGLQFLFEYFSETQRNKGNFPGRFSGRQFSNSRSEMNVSTLELGDSALYLCASSLSEFRTEAFFGQGTRLTVV.

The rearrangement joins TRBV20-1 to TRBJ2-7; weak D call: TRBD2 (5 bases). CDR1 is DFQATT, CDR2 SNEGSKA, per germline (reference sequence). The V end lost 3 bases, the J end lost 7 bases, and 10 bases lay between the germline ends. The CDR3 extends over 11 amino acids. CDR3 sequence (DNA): TGCAGTGCTAGTAGGCTAGCTGAGCAGTACTTC. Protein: CSASRLAEQYF.

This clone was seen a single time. CDR3 region: CASSVYRGINEKLFF. CDR3 DNA: TGTGCCAGCAGTGTCTACAGGGGGATAAACGAAAAACTGTTTTTT. This sequence joins TRBV2 and TRBJ1-4, with 8 bases identical to TRBD1. There are 15 residues in the CDR3. Per the germline V gene, CDR1 is SNHLY and CDR2 is FYNNEI. The junction had 9 bases not matched to a gene; V was cut back by 4 bases and J by 8 bases.

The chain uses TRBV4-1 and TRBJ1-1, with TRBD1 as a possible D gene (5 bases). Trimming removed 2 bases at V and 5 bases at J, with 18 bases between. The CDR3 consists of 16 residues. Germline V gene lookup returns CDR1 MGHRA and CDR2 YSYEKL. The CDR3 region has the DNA TGCGCCAGCAGCCAATCAGGGTGGGGGGTTTCGACTGAAGCTTTCTTT. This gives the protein CASSQSGWGVSTEAFF.

The CDR3 region is CASRLGGTSTDTQYF. The CDR3 region has the DNA TGTGCCAGCAGACTCGGGGGAACTAGCACAGATACGCAGTATTTT. The genes are TRBV6-5 and TRBJ2-3; the D gene is possibly TRBD2 (6 bases). The V and J ends lost 6 bases and 0 bases respectively, with 13 bases between them. This CDR3 contains 15 residues. Germline V CDR1 and CDR2: MNHEY, SVGAGI.

CDR3 in DNA: TGTGCCAGCAGCGTAGAGGGGGCGCATGCATACGAGCAGTACTTC. This translates into CASSVEGAHAYEQYF. V usage is TRBV9 and J usage is TRBJ2-7, with 7 bases identical to TRBD1. V shed 0 bases, J shed 4 bases, and the junction held 7 bases outside the gene matches. The CDR3 loop spans 15 amino acids. The germline V gene encodes CDR1 SGDLS and CDR2 YYNGEE. Combining the CDR3 with reference TRBV9 and TRBJ2-7 gives the whole variable domain DSGVTQTPKHLITATGQRVTLRCSPRSGDLSVYWYQQSLDQGLQFLIQYYNGEERAKGNILERFSAQQFPDLHSELNLSSLELGDSALYFCASSVEGAHAYEQYFGPGTRLTVT.

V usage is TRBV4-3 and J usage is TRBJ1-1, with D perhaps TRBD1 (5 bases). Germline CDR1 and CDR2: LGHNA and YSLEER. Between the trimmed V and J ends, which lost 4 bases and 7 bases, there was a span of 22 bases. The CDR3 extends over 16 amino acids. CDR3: CASSRGQAVGRVEAFF. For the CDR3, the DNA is TGCGCCAGCAGCCGTGGACAAGCGGTAGGTCGTGTTGAAGCTTTCTTT.

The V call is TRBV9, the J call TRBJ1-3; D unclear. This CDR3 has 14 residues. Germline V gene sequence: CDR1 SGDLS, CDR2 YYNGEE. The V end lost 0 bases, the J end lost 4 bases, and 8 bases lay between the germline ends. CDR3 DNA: TGTGCCAGCAGCGTAGTTGCCGAGGGAAACACCATATATTTT. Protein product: CASSVVAEGNTIYF.